This T cell receptor beta chain was identified during a study of T cell repertoires in cytomegalovirus infection. Across the whole study: Public TCR beta signature analysis indicated the presence of both CMV infection and matching HLA type.

Via MiXCR, TCRdb re-called the reads, giving one row per CDR3 protein. Seen here are roughly 310,000 distinct CDR3 sequences, approximately 32% observed once, and the top ten hold over 15%. With respect to this clonotype: The antigen is undetermined.

The CDR3 consists of 15 residues. The germline V gene has CDR1 SGHRS and CDR2 YFSETQ. Trimming removed 0 bases from V and 2 bases from J, with 9 bases in between. The gene calls are TRBV5-1 and TRBJ1-5; D remains unclear. The TCR was taken from a human donor in good health (CMV status not recorded). Some clones in this sample may be carry-over from other donors' samples. The material was cultured PBMCs, obtained from culture after CMV antigen stimulation. The CDR3 nucleotides are TGCGCCAGCAGCTTGGGGCAGGCCGGCAATCAGCCCCAGCATTTT. This gives the protein CASSLGQAGNQPQHF.